These 25 T cell receptor beta chains were all obtained from the same sample, sequenced in a study of blood T cell repertoires in COVID-19. Profiling relied on immunoSEQ multiplex PCR, and the TCRdb table lists in-frame clones only, not all of them. The sample lists 55,000 to 90,000 clones, 65% to 85% occurring once. The sample consisted of peripheral blood. These receptors were collected from a woman in her sixties with acute or convalescent COVID-19.

The V and J genes are TRBV6-1 and TRBJ2-2; no firm D call. CDR1 is MNHNS, CDR2 SASEGT, per germline. CDR3 length: 13 amino acids. Trimming left V 2 bases short and J 5 bases short, with 6 bases between. This CDR3 reads CASSEFRTGELFF. The DNA of the CDR3 is TGTGCCAGCAGTGAATTCAGAACCGGGGAGCTGTTTTTT.

The chain uses TRBV2 and TRBJ1-4, with 7 bases lining up with TRBD1. The CDR3 consists of 14 residues. Germline trimming cut 6 bases from V and 7 bases from J; bases unmatched to any gene: 8. Germline assignment: CDR1 SNHLY and CDR2 FYNNEI. CDR3 sequence reads: CASRRQGSSEKLFF. In nucleotides, the CDR3 is TGTGCCAGCAGAAGACAGGGTTCGAGTGAAAAACTGTTTTTT.

This clone was seen a few times. The chain recombines TRBV5-6 with TRBJ1-1, with D uncertain. The ends were cut back, 0 bases at V and 3 bases at J, with 9 bases in the middle. This CDR3 contains 14 residues. Looked up from germline, CDR1 is SGHDT and CDR2 is YYEEEE. The CDR3 is CASSLDMADTEAFF. As DNA, the CDR3 is TGTGCCAGCAGCTTGGACATGGCGGACACTGAAGCTTTCTTT. The variable domain in full, completed from reference TRBV5-6 and TRBJ1-1, reads DAGVTQSPTHLIKTRGQQVTLRCSPKSGHDTVSWYQQALGQGPQFIFQYYEEEERQRGNFPDRFSGHQFPNYSSELNVNALLLGDSALYLCASSLDMADTEAFFGQGTRLTVV.

V usage is TRBV6-5 and J usage is TRBJ1-1; D gene uncertain. The CDR3 is 13 residues long. Germline assignment: CDR1 MNHEY and CDR2 SVGAGI. Trimming took off 5 bases at V and 7 bases at J, with 14 bases between the two ends. The CDR3 nucleotides read TGTGCCAGCAGTCCCCCAGGCCGTCTTGAAGCTTTCTTT. Residues: CASSPPGRLEAFF.

DNA for the CDR3: TGTGCCAGCAGTGGCTCGACGGGAAACTACGAGCAGTACTTC. The encoded protein is CASSGSTGNYEQYF. The rearrangement links TRBV2 to TRBJ2-7; D is possibly TRBD2 (5 bases). This CDR3 is built from 14 residues. The germline V gene encodes CDR1 SNHLY and CDR2 FYNNEI. Between the trimmed V and J ends, which lost 4 bases and 3 bases, there was a span of 13 bases. Supplemented by reference TRBV2 and TRBJ2-7, the full variable domain reads EPEVTQTPSHQVTQMGQEVILRCVPISNHLYFYWYRQILGQKVEFLVSFYNNEISEKSEIFDDQFSVERPDGSNFTLKIRSTKLEDSAMYFCASSGSTGNYEQYFGPGTRLTVT.

V and J are TRBV5-1 and TRBJ1-1; 9 bases are a match to TRBD1. The CDR3 has 15 residues. The germline CDR1 and CDR2 sequences are SGHRS and YFSETQ. The J segment lost 5 bases and the V segment lost 3 bases, leaving 8 bases of the junction unmatched. CDR3 protein: CASSWKQGAVTEAFF. DNA for the CDR3: TGCGCCAGCAGCTGGAAACAGGGGGCAGTGACTGAAGCTTTCTTT.

V gene TRBV9 combines with J gene TRBJ1-3; a possible D gene is TRBD1 (6 bases). The CDR3 extends over 16 amino acids. Germline V gene data show CDR1 as SGDLS and CDR2 as YYNGEE. Trimming took off 3 bases at V and 4 bases at J, with 17 bases between the two ends. CDR3 nucleotides: TGTGCCAGCAGCGCTTCAACAGGGTATTTGGGAAACACCATATATTTT. Translating gives CASSASTGYLGNTIYF.

The chain has TRBV24-1 and TRBJ2-5, with D maybe TRBD1 (5 bases). Trimming removed 3 bases from V and 3 bases from J, with 7 bases in between. Germline V gene lookup returns CDR1 KGHDR and CDR2 SFDVKD. CDR3 size: 13 residues. The CDR3, as DNA: TGTGCCACCAGTGATGGGGCGAAAGAGACCCAGTACTTC. Its protein product is CATSDGAKETQYF.

V and J are TRBV6-1 and TRBJ2-7, with 10 bases fitting TRBD1. CDR3 size: 14 residues. Germline V lookup: CDR1 MNHNS, CDR2 SASEGT. The V gene end was trimmed by 6 bases and the J gene end by 4 bases; junction bases not matched to a gene: 6. The CDR3 nucleotides are TGTGCCAGCAGGACAGGGGGCGAACTGTACGAGCAGTACTTC. This codes for CASRTGGELYEQYF.

The chain joins TRBV11-2 to TRBJ2-2, with TRBD1 matching over 8 bases. V lost 8 bases, J lost 6 bases, and 11 bases stayed unmatched. The germline CDR1 and CDR2 sequences are SGHAT and FQNNGV. The CDR3 has 15 residues. The CDR3 nucleotides are TGTGCCAGCTCAGACTGGACAGGGATGGCCGGGGAGCTGTTTTTT. This codes for CASSDWTGMAGELFF.

The rearrangement links TRBV30 to TRBJ2-2, with 10 bases identical to TRBD1. This CDR3 has 17 amino acids. V lost 0 bases, J lost 3 bases, and 7 bases stayed unmatched. In germline, CDR1 is GTSNPN, CDR2 SVGIG (reference sequence). CDR3 in DNA: TGTGCCTGGAGTGTAAGATCCGGGACAGGGGACACCGGGGAGCTGTTTTTT. Translated, it gives CAWSVRSGTGDTGELFF.

The V call is TRBV5-6, the J call TRBJ2-3; possibly TRBD1 for D (5 bases). Trimming left V 0 bases short and J 4 bases short, with 9 bases between. The CDR3 loop spans 14 amino acids. Germline CDR1 and CDR2: SGHDT and YYEEEE. Here the CDR3 reads CASSLGQGPDTQYF. The CDR3 nucleotides read TGTGCCAGCAGCTTGGGTCAGGGCCCAGATACGCAGTATTTT.

Written as DNA, the CDR3 is TGTGCCAGCAGTCAGCTACAGGGAACTGGAAACACCATATATTTT. Amino acid sequence: CASSQLQGTGNTIYF. The chain joins TRBV6-6 to TRBJ1-3; D might be TRBD1 (6 bases). CDR1 and CDR2 from the germline V gene are MNHNY and SVGAGI (reference sequence). The CDR3 covers 15 residues. The V gene lost 5 bases and the J gene lost 2 bases, with 13 bases spanning the gap.

The gene calls are TRBV5-4 and TRBJ1-2; D perhaps matches TRBD1 (6 bases). The CDR3 extends over 15 amino acids. V lost 4 bases and J 8 bases, leaving 21 bases between the germline ends. Germline CDR1 SGHNT, CDR2 YYREEE (reference sequence). The CDR3 nucleotides are TGTGCCAGCAGCGTAGTCAAGGGGGGGGATTACGGCTACACCTTC. It yields the protein CASSVVKGGDYGYTF.

This sequence joins TRBV19 and TRBJ1-1; D not certain. V lost 5 bases, J lost 4 bases, and 11 bases lay in between. Per germline, CDR1 LNHDA and CDR2 SQIVND (reference sequence). This CDR3 contains 13 residues. The chain's CDR3 is CASSFQDLTEAFF. The CDR3 DNA is TGTGCCAGTAGTTTTCAGGATCTCACTGAAGCTTTCTTT.

V gene TRBV19 combines with J gene TRBJ2-2; 8 nucleotides align to TRBD1. Germline V gives CDR1 LNHDA, CDR2 SQIVND (reference sequence). The CDR3 is 18 amino acids. V shed 5 bases, J shed 0 bases, and the junction held 11 bases outside the gene matches. The CDR3, as DNA: TGTGCCAGTAGTCGAGGCGGACAGGGAGTAACGAACACCGGGGAGCTGTTTTTT. Translated: CASSRGGQGVTNTGELFF.

Of note for this clone: This sample includes further DNA sequences coding for the same CDR3. V and J are TRBV5-1 and TRBJ1-1; tentatively, D is TRBD1 (5 bases). Trimming cost V 1 base and J 1 base, with 11 bases left between them. CDR3 length equals 15 residues. Germline-derived CDR1 and CDR2 are SGHRS and YFSETQ. CDR3 sequence reads: CASSLSGGTNTEAFF. In nucleotides, the CDR3 is TGCGCCAGCAGCTTGTCCGGCGGGACGAACACTGAAGCTTTCTTT.

This clone was picked up a small number of times. The chain has TRBV7-2 and TRBJ1-1, with 7 bases aligning to TRBD1. The V segment lost 4 bases and the J segment 5 bases; nucleotides outside the gene matches: 10. The V gene's germline CDR1 is SGHTA and CDR2 FQGNSA. The CDR3 runs to 15 residues. This CDR3 is CASSWKPGGVTEAFF. CDR3 DNA: TGTGCCAGCAGCTGGAAACCAGGGGGAGTTACTGAAGCTTTCTTT.

The chain combines TRBV6-1 with TRBJ1-5, with 9 bases identical to TRBD1. The CDR3 has 18 residues. Per germline, CDR1 MNHNS and CDR2 SASEGT. V lost 1 base, J lost 2 bases, and 9 bases stayed unmatched. The CDR3 loop is CASSEGQGGYRGNQPQHF. The DNA of the CDR3 is TGTGCCAGCAGTGAAGGACAGGGGGGTTATAGAGGCAATCAGCCCCAGCATTTT.

DNA of the CDR3: TGTGCCAGTAGGAGAGAGGCTCGCACTGAAGCTTTCTTT. Its protein product is CASRREARTEAFF. V gene TRBV19 combines with J gene TRBJ1-1, with no clear D. Germline V CDR1 and CDR2: LNHDA, SQIVND (reference sequence). CDR3 size: 13 residues. Trimming shortened V by 6 bases and J by 4 bases, and 12 bases separated the two germline ends.

The rearrangement uses TRBV19 and TRBJ2-3, with D uncertain. There are 13 residues in the CDR3. Trimming pared 3 bases from V and 3 bases from J, leaving 7 bases between. Germline V lookup: CDR1 LNHDA, CDR2 SQIVND (reference sequence). The CDR3 DNA reads TGTGCCAGTAGTATCTCAGTGACAGATACGCAGTATTTT. Protein product: CASSISVTDTQYF.

The rearrangement uses TRBV10-2 and TRBJ1-5, with 11 bases matching TRBD1. V lost 6 bases and J lost 7; bases outside the gene matches: 8. Germline V lookup: CDR1 WSHSY, CDR2 SAAADI. There are 15 residues in the CDR3. The CDR3 reads CASSTRTGGEQPQHF. Written as DNA, the CDR3 is TGCGCCAGCAGCACAAGGACAGGGGGCGAACAGCCCCAGCATTTT.

The chain has TRBV27 and TRBJ2-5, with TRBD2 matching over 7 bases. CDR1 MNHEY and CDR2 SMNVEV come from the germline V gene (reference sequence). This CDR3 has 14 residues. The V segment lost 4 bases and the J segment 5 bases; nucleotides outside the gene matches: 7. The CDR3 sequence: CASSSLASWETQYF. The DNA for the CDR3 is TGTGCCAGCAGTTCACTAGCGTCTTGGGAGACCCAGTACTTC.

This chain links TRBV10-2 with TRBJ1-1; D is perhaps TRBD1 (6 bases). The germline V and J ends were trimmed by 6 bases and 2 bases, with 13 bases remaining between them. Per germline, CDR1 WSHSY and CDR2 SAAADI. CDR3 length: 14 amino acids. The CDR3 DNA is TGCGCCAGCAGAGAGACAGGCCTAAACACTGAAGCTTTCTTT. It specifies CASRETGLNTEAFF.

The gene calls are TRBV9 and TRBJ1-3; 7 nucleotides match TRBD1. J gave up 3 bases and V 4 bases, and 10 bases lay outside the gene matches. Per germline, CDR1 SGDLS and CDR2 YYNGEE. The CDR3 runs 16 residues. The CDR3 region has the DNA TGTGCCAGCAGCTCTTGGCCCAGGGGGTTTGGAAACACCATATATTTT. Protein product: CASSSWPRGFGNTIYF.